This TCR beta chain was sequenced in a study of cytomegalovirus exposure and HLA in healthy donors. The PCR had 60 Vbeta and 13 Jbeta primers. Sequencing used immunoSEQ multiplex PCR; TCRdb keeps in-frame clones, though not all of them. The sample shows approximately 170,000 clones, 80% to 90% of them seen only once. From germline, CDR1 is MNHEY and CDR2 SVGAGI. V lost 4 bases, J lost 0 bases, and 5 bases stayed unmatched. This CDR3 spans 16 amino acids. Sequencing was carried out using PBMCs. The V gene is TRBV6-5, the J gene TRBJ2-1; 8 bases line up with TRBD2. The receptor was isolated from a woman younger than 35 in good health and CMV-seronegative. The DNA of the CDR3 is TGTGCCAGCAGTTCCAGGACTAGCTACTCCTACAATGAGCAGTTCTTC. Translation: CASSSRTSYSYNEQFF.